The clone carrying this T cell receptor (beta chain) was seen a few times. The antigen is undetermined. The CDR3 has 13 residues. V lost 5 bases, J lost 6 bases, and 14 bases lay in between. Germline loops: CDR1 SGHTA, CDR2 FQGNSA. This sample is drawn from a study of beta chain features in type 1 diabetes. General study points: Possible PCR preference for shorter templates applied equally to patients and controls. High TCR expression in some cells could lead to their over-representation in cDNA sequencing. TCRB CDR3 length was moderately but significantly reduced in all four CD4+ subsets of Type 1 diabetes patients.

The entirety of the isolated RNA underwent reverse transcription, so expressed TCRB transcripts were sequenced. Using immunoSEQ multiplex PCR, the repertoire was profiled, and TCRdb retains in-frame clones only, with some absent. The sample has 130,000 or so clones, roughly 15% seen once. The sequencing input was central memory CD4+ T cells from blood. The receptor was derived from a man aged 25 to 40 with type 1 diabetes. The chain is built from TRBV7-2 and TRBJ2-7, with D perhaps TRBD1 or TRBD2 (5 bases each). CDR3 protein: CASSPGQRVEQYF. The CDR3 bases are TGTGCCAGCAGCCCGGGGCAGAGGGTCGAGCAGTACTTC.